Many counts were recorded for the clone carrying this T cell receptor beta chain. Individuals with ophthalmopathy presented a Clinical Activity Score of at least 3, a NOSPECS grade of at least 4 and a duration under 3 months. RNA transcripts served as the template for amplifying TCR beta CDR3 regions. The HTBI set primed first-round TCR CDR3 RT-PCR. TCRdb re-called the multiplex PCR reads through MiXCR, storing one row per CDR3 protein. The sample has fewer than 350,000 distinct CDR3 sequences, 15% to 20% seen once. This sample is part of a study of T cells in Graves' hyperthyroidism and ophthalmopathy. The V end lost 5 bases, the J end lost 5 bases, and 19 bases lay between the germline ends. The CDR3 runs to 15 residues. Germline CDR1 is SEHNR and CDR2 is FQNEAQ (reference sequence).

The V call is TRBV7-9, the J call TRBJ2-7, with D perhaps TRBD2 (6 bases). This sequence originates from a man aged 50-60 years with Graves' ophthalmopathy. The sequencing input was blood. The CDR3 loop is CASSPESWEDHEQYF. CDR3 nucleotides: TGTGCCAGCAGCCCCGAAAGTTGGGAGGACCACGAGCAGTACTTC.